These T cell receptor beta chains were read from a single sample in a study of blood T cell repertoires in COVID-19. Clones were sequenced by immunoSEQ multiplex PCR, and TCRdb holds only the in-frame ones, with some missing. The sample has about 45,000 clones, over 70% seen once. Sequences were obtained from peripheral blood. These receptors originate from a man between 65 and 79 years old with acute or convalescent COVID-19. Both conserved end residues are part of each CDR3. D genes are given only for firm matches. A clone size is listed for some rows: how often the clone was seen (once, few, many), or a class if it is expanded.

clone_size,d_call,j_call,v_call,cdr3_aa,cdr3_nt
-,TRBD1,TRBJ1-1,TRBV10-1,CASRPNRQGQAFF,TGCGCCAGCAGGCCGAACAGACAGGGGCAGGCTTTCTTT
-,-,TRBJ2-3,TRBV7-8,CASSLGLARVEQYF,TGTGCCAGCAGCTTAGGGCTAGCCCGCGTCGAGCAGTATTTT
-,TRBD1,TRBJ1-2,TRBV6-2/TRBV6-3,CASSYSSHLDRLNYGYTF,TGTGCCAGCAGTTACTCGAGCCATTTGGACAGGTTAAACTATGGCTACACCTTC
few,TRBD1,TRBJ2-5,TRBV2,CASSLGQAQTQYF,TGTGCCAGCAGCTTGGGACAGGCACAGACCCAGTACTTC
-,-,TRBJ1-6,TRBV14,CASSPRTGGMRGYNSPLHF,TGTGCCAGCAGCCCCCGGACCGGAGGGATGAGGGGTTATAATTCACCCCTCCACTTT
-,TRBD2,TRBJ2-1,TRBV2,CASSARAGGIDEQFF,TGTGCCAGCAGTGCCAGGGCGGGGGGGATCGATGAGCAGTTCTTC
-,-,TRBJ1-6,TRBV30,CAWSMAGLNSPLHF,TGTGCCTGGAGTATGGCAGGGCTGAATTCACCCCTCCACTTT
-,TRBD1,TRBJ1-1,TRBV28,CASSPRGQLGTEAFF,TGTGCCAGCAGTCCGAGGGGACAGTTAGGCACTGAAGCTTTCTTT
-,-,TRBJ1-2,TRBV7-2,CASSSGGEKANYGYTF,TGTGCCAGCAGCTCGGGTGGCGAAAAAGCTAACTATGGCTACACCTTC
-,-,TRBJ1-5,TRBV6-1,CASSEGRGNQPQHF,TGTGCCAGCAGTGAGGGGAGGGGCAATCAGCCCCAGCATTTT
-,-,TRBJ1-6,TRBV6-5,CATTWRGSNSPLHF,TGTGCCACGACATGGCGGGGCTCGAATTCACCCCTCCACTTT
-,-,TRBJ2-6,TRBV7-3,CASSSLTSSGANVLTF,TGTGCCAGCAGCTCACTAACCAGCTCTGGGGCCAACGTCCTGACTTTC
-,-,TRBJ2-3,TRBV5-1,CASRWQGGRTDTQYF,TGCGCCAGCAGGTGGCAGGGTGGTCGGACAGATACGCAGTATTTT
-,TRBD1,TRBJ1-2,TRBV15,CATSRLQGGNYGYTF,TGTGCCACCAGCAGGTTGCAGGGGGGTAACTATGGCTACACCTTC
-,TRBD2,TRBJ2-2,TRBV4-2,CASSPRLAGDTGELFF,TGTGCCAGCAGCCCTCGACTAGCGGGAGACACCGGGGAGCTGTTTTTT
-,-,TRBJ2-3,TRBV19,CASSIEDRSTDTQYF,TGTGCCAGTAGTATAGAAGACAGGAGCACAGATACGCAGTATTTT
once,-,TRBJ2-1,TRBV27,CASRGSEASDNEQFF,TGTGCCAGCAGGGGGTCGGAAGCTAGCGACAATGAGCAGTTCTTC
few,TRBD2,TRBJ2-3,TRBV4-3,CASSQDRIAGTLTDTQYF,TGCGCCAGCAGCCAAGATAGAATAGCGGGGACCCTCACAGATACGCAGTATTTT
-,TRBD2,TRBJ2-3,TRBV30,CAWAGTRGTDTQYF,TGTGCCTGGGCCGGGACTAGGGGCACAGATACGCAGTATTTT
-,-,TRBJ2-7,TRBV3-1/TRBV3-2,CASSHRGSEQYF,TGTGCCAGCAGCCATCGGGGTTCCGAGCAGTACTTC
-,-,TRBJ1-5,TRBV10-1,CASSPREKHF,TGCGCCAGCAGCCCAAGAGAGAAGCATTTT
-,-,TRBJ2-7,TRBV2,CASPISQLGLSYEQYF,TGTGCCAGCCCAATTTCCCAACTTGGACTCTCCTACGAGCAGTACTTC
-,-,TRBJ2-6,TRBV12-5,CASGLVHSGANVLTF,TGTGCTAGTGGTTTGGTACACTCTGGGGCCAACGTCCTGACTTTC
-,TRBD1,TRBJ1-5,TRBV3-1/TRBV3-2,CASSYGTGSQPQHF,TGTGCCAGCAGTTACGGGACAGGGAGTCAGCCCCAGCATTTT
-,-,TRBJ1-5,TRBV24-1,CATSDLRGNQPQHF,TGTGCCACCAGTGATTTGAGAGGGAATCAGCCCCAGCATTTT
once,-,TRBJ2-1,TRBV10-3,CAISELKAGTYNEQFF,TGTGCCATCAGTGAGTTGAAGGCAGGCACCTACAATGAGCAGTTCTTC
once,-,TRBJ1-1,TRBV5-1,CASSLVSGGTEAFF,TGCGCCAGCAGCTTGGTCTCGGGGGGGACTGAAGCTTTCTTT
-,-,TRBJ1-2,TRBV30,CAWSDGVGGYTF,TGTGCCTGGAGTGACGGGGTTGGTGGCTACACCTTC
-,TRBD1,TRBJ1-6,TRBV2,CASNPTGKSSSPLHF,TGTGCCAGCAATCCGACAGGGAAGTCGAGTTCACCCCTCCACTTT
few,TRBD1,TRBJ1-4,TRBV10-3,CAIRKDRGNEKLFF,TGTGCCATCAGAAAGGACAGGGGGAATGAAAAACTGTTTTTT
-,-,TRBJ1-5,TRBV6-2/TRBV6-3,CASSYWGGPGPQHF,TGTGCCAGCAGCTACTGGGGAGGTCCCGGGCCCCAGCATTTT
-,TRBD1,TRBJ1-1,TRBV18,CASSPRTGQGRF,TGTGCCAGCTCACCACGGACGGGACAGGGACGCTTT
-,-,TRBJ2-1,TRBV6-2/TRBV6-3,CASSHKPFLSGGYNEQFF,TGTGCCAGCAGTCATAAACCATTTCTCAGCGGCGGGTACAATGAGCAGTTCTTC
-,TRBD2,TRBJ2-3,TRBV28,CASRESGRAGREDTQYF,TGTGCCAGCAGAGAATCCGGTAGGGCGGGGAGGGAAGATACGCAGTATTTT
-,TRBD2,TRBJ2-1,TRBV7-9,CASSPLSGVDYNEQFF,TGTGCCAGCAGCCCTCTAAGCGGGGTAGATTACAATGAGCAGTTCTTC
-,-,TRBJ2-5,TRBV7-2,CASSLGYRKQETQYF,TGTGCCAGCAGCTTAGGCTACAGGAAACAAGAGACCCAGTACTTC
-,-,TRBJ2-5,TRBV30,CASSAPRLVIGETQYF,TGTGCCAGTAGCGCCCCCCGACTAGTCATTGGAGAGACCCAGTACTTC
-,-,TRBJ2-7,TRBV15,CATSPGQSSSYEQYF,TGTGCCACCAGCCCTGGACAGTCCAGCTCCTACGAGCAGTACTTC
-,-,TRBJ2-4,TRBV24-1,CATSGGIAKNIQYF,TGTGCCACCAGTGGAGGGATAGCCAAAAACATTCAGTACTTC
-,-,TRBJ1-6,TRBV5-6,CASKKGGSSYNSPLHF,TGTGCCAGCAAGAAAGGCGGTAGCTCCTATAATTCACCCCTCCACTTT
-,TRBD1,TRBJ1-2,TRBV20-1,CSASIGGNRGFYGYTF,TGCAGTGCTAGTATTGGTGGGAACAGGGGCTTCTATGGCTACACCTTC
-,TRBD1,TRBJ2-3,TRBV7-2,CASSETGTGGADTQYF,TGTGCCAGCAGCGAGACCGGGACAGGGGGCGCAGATACGCAGTATTTT
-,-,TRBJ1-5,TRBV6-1,CASSELRGHNQPQHF,TGTGCCAGCAGTGAATTAAGAGGACACAATCAGCCCCAGCATTTT
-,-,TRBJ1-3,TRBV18,CASSPYLWTEGNTIYF,TGTGCCAGCTCACCCTACCTATGGACGGAGGGGAACACCATATATTTT
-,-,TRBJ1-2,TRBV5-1,CASSLGRVNYGYTF,TGCGCCAGCAGCTTGGGCAGGGTTAACTATGGCTACACCTTC
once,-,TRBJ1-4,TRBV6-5,CASSPQGTNEKLFF,TGTGCCAGCAGCCCACAGGGCACTAATGAAAAACTGTTTTTT
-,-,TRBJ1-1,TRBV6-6,CASRGERRGAEAFF,TGTGCCAGCAGAGGGGAGCGGAGGGGCGCTGAAGCTTTCTTT
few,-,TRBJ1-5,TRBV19,CASSIGPFRGEYRNQPQHF,TGTGCCAGTAGTATAGGTCCGTTTCGGGGAGAATATAGGAATCAGCCCCAGCATTTT
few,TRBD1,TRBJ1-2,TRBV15,CATSVRQGANYGYTF,TGTGCCACCAGCGTTCGACAGGGGGCTAACTATGGCTACACCTTC
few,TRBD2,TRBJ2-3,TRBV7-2,CASSLVGLRGDTQYF,TGTGCCAGCAGCTTAGTGGGACTACGCGGCGATACGCAGTATTTT
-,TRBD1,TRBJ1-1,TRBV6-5,CASRDLRQGSEAFF,TGTGCCAGCAGGGACCTCCGACAGGGATCTGAAGCTTTCTTT
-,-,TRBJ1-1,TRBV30,CAWRWGRINTEAFF,TGTGCCTGGAGGTGGGGGCGCATAAACACTGAAGCTTTCTTT
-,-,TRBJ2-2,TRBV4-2,CASSQDSGTSRTGELFF,TGTGCCAGCAGCCAAGATTCCGGAACTAGCCGCACCGGGGAGCTGTTTTTT
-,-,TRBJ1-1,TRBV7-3,CASSLSSGAEAFF,TGTGCCAGCAGCTTAAGCTCGGGGGCTGAAGCTTTCTTT
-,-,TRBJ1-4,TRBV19,CASSIGTDNEKLFF,TGTGCCAGTAGTATAGGGACAGATAATGAAAAACTGTTTTTT
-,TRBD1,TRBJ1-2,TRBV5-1,CASSLGGTGLGYTF,TGCGCCAGCAGCTTGGGTGGGACAGGGCTTGGCTACACCTTC
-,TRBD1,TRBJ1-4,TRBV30,CAWSEEPTGIYEKLFF,TGTGCCTGGAGTGAGGAGCCGACAGGGATTTACGAAAAACTGTTTTTT
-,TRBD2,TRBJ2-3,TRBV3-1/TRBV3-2,CASRLAGDRDTQYF,TGTGCCAGCAGGTTAGCGGGGGATCGGGATACGCAGTATTTT
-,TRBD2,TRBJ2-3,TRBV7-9,CASSDGTSGNTDTQYF,TGTGCCAGCAGCGATGGGACTAGCGGTAACACAGATACGCAGTATTTT